The present TCR beta chain was sequenced within a study of cytomegalovirus exposure and HLA in healthy donors. The study ran its PCR with 60 Vbeta and 13 Jbeta primers. Clones were sequenced by immunoSEQ multiplex PCR, and TCRdb holds only the in-frame ones, with some missing. The repertoire consists of around 210,000 clones, with 70% to 80% occurring once and the leading ten covering around 0.38%. The CDR3 length is 13 residues. V lost 8 bases, J lost 2 bases, and 13 bases lay in between. Germline V gene lookup returns CDR1 GTSNPN and CDR2 SVGIG (reference sequence). The TCR sequence derives from a male donor in good health and CMV-seropositive. This rearrangement joins TRBV30 to TRBJ2-1; D unclear. Material for sequencing was PBMCs. This chain's CDR3 is CAAARSTYNEQFF. The CDR3 bases are TGTGCCGCCGCTAGGTCGACCTACAATGAGCAGTTCTTC.